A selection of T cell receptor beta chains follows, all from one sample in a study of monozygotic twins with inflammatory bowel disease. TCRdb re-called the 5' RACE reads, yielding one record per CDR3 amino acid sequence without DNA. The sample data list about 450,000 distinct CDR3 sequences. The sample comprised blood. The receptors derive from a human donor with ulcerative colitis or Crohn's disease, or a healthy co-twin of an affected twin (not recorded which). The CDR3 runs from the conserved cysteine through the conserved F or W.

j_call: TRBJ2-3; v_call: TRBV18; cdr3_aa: CASSPVHRTDTQYF
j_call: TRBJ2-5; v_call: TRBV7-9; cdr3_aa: CASSLRGLALAETQYF
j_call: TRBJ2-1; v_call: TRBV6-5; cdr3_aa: CASSLKGVHNEQFF
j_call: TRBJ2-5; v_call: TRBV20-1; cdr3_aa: CSFGGGETQYF
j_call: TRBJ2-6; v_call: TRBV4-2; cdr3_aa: CASSQLQVGANVLTF
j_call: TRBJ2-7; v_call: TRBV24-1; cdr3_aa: CATSDGYEQYF
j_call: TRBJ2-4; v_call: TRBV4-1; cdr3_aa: CASSVGGSNGVDIQYF
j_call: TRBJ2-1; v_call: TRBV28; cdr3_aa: CASCQREAYNEQFF
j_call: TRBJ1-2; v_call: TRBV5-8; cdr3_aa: CASSLQGLPGGYTF
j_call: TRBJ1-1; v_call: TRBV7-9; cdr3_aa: CASSFGTGGTEAFF
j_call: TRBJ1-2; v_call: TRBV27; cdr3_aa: CASSKGENYGYTF
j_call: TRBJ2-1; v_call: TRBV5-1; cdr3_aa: CASSPGTSAGEQFF
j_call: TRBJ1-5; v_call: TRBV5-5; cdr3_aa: CASSSRDGPVQPQHF
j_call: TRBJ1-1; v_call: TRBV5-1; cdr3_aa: CASSLFPDGEAFF
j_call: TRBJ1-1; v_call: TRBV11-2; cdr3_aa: CASNQQVTEAFF
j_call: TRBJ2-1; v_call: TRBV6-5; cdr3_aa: CASSYSRLDSYNEQFF
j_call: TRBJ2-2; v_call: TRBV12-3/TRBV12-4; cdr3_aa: CASSFTRNTGELFF
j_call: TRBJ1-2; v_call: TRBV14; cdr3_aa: CASSRGYLYGCTF
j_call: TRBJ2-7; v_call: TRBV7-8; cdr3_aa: CASRPSGNLRQYF
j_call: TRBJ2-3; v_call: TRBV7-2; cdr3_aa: CASSLRHSSTDTQYF
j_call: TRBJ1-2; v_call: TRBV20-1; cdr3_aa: CSARDLGPLKTTGYTF
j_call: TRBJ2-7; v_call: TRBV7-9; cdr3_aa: CASSLGGEEQYF
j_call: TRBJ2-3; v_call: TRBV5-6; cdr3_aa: CASSATSGADTQYF
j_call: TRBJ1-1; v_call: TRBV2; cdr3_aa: CASSADGASVF
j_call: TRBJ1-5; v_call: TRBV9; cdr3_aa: CASGKDQPQHF
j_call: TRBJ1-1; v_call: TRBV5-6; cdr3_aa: CASSHQVEAFF
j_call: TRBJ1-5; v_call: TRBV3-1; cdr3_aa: CASSHGNSNQPQHF
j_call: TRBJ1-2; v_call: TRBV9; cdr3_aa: CASSVEKNYGYTF
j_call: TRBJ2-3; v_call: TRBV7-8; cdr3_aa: CASSQGGRTDTQYF
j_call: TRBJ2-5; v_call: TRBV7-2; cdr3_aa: CASTSGLEKETQYF
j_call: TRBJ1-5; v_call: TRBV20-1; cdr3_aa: CSALKGNQPQHF
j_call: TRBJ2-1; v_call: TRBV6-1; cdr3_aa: CASSLGHPQYNEQFF
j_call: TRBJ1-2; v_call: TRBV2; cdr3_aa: CAGSTGQPEGYTF
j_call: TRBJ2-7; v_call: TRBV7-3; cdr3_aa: CASSLTGTSGSYEQYF
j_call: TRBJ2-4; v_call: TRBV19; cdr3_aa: CASSIGGLAGGQNIQYF
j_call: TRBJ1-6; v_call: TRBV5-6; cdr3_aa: CASRRTGTSPLHF
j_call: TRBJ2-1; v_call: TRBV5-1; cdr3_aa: CASSSAEGTGNTKFF
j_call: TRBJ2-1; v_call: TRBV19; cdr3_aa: CASRAFDEQFF
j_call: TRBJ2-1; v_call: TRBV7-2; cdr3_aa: CASSFSGGASGDNEQFF
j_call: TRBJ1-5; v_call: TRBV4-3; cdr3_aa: CASSQVWTPNQPQHF
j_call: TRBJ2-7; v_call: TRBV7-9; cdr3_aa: CASRPVSRSYEQYF
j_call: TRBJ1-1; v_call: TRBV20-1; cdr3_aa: CSAFDLGGYEAFF